This T cell receptor beta chain was recorded in a study of cytomegalovirus exposure and HLA in healthy donors. Notes on this clone: Its antigen is unidentified.

Regarding the study as a whole: Serostatus for CMV was the only available immune exposure information. Among CMV-associated TCR beta chains, most appeared HLA-restricted in a later analysis.

The PCR contained 60 Vbeta and 13 Jbeta primers. Only in-frame clones appear in the TCRdb table, and some are missing; sequencing was by immunoSEQ multiplex PCR. Of 140,000 to 150,000 clones listed, roughly 85% are singletons. The receptor's source is a male donor in good health and CMV-seronegative. Input material: PBMCs.

The CDR3 here is CASSLGGGGHPNGYTF. The CDR3 DNA reads as TGTGCCAGCAGCTTAGGGGGAGGGGGACACCCGAATGGCTACACCTTC. The rearrangement links TRBV9 to TRBJ1-2, with D perhaps TRBD1 (6 bases). CDR3 length: 16 amino acids. The V end lost 4 bases, the J end lost 6 bases, and 22 bases lay between the germline ends. The germline V gene has CDR1 SGDLS and CDR2 YYNGEE.